These 24 T cell receptor beta chains originate from one sample sequenced in a study of shared clonotypes between healthy human individuals. Generated by immunoSEQ multiplex PCR, the TCRdb table keeps only in-frame clones and is missing some. The profile shows about 79,000 clones, 50% to 70% of them singletons. The sequenced sample was memory CD8+ T cells sorted from blood. Subset noted: CD45RO+ cells pooled with CCR7-negative TemRA cells. These receptors came from a man younger than 45 in good health.

The J gene is TRBJ2-3, the V gene TRBV18; 10 bases agree with TRBD2. V lost 6 bases, J lost 2 bases, and 17 bases stayed unmatched. Germline V gene sequence: CDR1 KGHSH, CDR2 LQKENI. CDR3 length: 19 residues. The CDR3 DNA reads TGTGCCAGCTCCACGGCAGCTAGCGGGAGTTATGAGAACACAGATACGCAGTATTTT. It translates to CASSTAASGSYENTDTQYF.

V is TRBV28 and J is TRBJ2-1; D not resolved. The germline V gene encodes CDR1 MDHEN and CDR2 SYDVKM. The CDR3 runs to 12 residues. V lost 4 bases and J 9 bases, leaving 10 bases between the germline ends. The CDR3 nucleotides read TGTGCCAGCAGTTCCATGGCTTTTGAGCAGTTCTTC. Protein sequence: CASSSMAFEQFF.

The rearrangement uses TRBV5-4 and TRBJ2-7; the D gene is possibly TRBD1 (5 bases). The germline CDR1 and CDR2 sequences are SGHNT and YYREEE (reference sequence). V dropped 4 bases and J dropped 1 base, with 12 bases sitting between them. The CDR3 consists of 14 residues. The CDR3 DNA reads TGTGCCAGCAGCCCGTCCGACAGATCCTACGAGCAGTACTTC. As protein: CASSPSDRSYEQYF.

The chain is built from TRBV5-1 and TRBJ2-7; TRBD2 might be the D (5 bases). The CDR3 extends over 13 amino acids. Germline V lookup: CDR1 SGHRS, CDR2 YFSETQ. Trimming took off 0 bases at V and 7 bases at J, with 11 bases between the two ends. CDR3 residues: CASSLGSSGEQYF. CDR3 bases: TGCGCCAGCAGCTTGGGGTCTTCGGGGGAGCAGTACTTC.

J is TRBJ2-1 and V is TRBV4-1, with 11 bases matching TRBD2. This CDR3 has 16 amino acids. From germline, CDR1 is MGHRA and CDR2 YSYEKL. Germline trimming cut 4 bases from V and 9 bases from J; bases unmatched to any gene: 11. The CDR3 reads CASSLRGTSGGGEQFF. Written as DNA, the CDR3 is TGCGCCAGCAGCCTCCGGGGGACTAGCGGAGGGGGTGAGCAGTTCTTC.

The rearrangement joins TRBV27 to TRBJ2-5, with 14 bases identical to TRBD2. The CDR3 is 17 amino acids. Germline V gene lookup returns CDR1 MNHEY and CDR2 SMNVEV (reference sequence). Trimming at V came to 1 base and at J to 5 bases, leaving 6 bases not matched to a gene. CDR3 in amino acids: CASSLYGTSGRGETQYF. The CDR3, as DNA: TGTGCCAGCAGTTTATACGGGACTAGCGGGAGAGGGGAGACCCAGTACTTC.

This rearrangement joins TRBV27 to TRBJ1-4; tentative D call: TRBD1 (5 bases). From germline, CDR1 is MNHEY and CDR2 SMNVEV (reference sequence). Trimming pared 1 base from V and 8 bases from J, leaving 11 bases between. This CDR3 is built from 14 residues. The DNA for the CDR3 is TGTGCCAGCAGTTTATTAGGGGAAGAGGAAAAACTGTTTTTT. It translates to CASSLLGEEEKLFF. The entire variable domain, with the rest obtained from reference TRBV27 and TRBJ1-4, is as follows: EAQVTQNPRYLITVTGKKLTVTCSQNMNHEYMSWYRQDPGLGLRQIYYSMNVEVTDKGDVPEGYKVSRKEKRNFPLILESPSPNQTSLYFCASSLLGEEEKLFFGSGTQLSVL.

This clone showed up just a few times. The chain has TRBV30 and TRBJ1-1; the D gene is possibly TRBD1 (6 bases). V was cut by 4 bases and J by 2 bases, with 8 bases left in between. The germline gives CDR1 GTSNPN, CDR2 SVGIG (reference sequence). This CDR3 is built from 12 residues. CDR3 protein: CAWTGANTEAFF. CDR3 sequence (DNA): TGTGCCTGGACAGGGGCTAACACTGAAGCTTTCTTT.

The J gene is TRBJ1-5, the V gene TRBV5-1; D remains ambiguous. From germline, CDR1 is SGHRS and CDR2 YFSETQ. V lost 0 bases and J lost 1, with 5 bases in between. CDR3 size: 14 residues. CDR3 sequence: CASSLGVSNQPQHF. The CDR3 coding sequence is TGCGCCAGCAGCTTGGGGGTAAGCAATCAGCCCCAGCATTTT.

This clone has a single count. V gene TRBV28 combines with J gene TRBJ1-1; unclear D gene. The V end lost 5 bases, the J end lost 2 bases, and 12 bases lay between the germline ends. The CDR3 totals 14 residues. The germline gives CDR1 MDHEN, CDR2 SYDVKM. For the CDR3, the DNA is TGTGCCAGCAGTCCCCGGGCACCCAACACTGAAGCTTTCTTT. This codes for CASSPRAPNTEAFF.

Ten or more counts support this clone. V and J are TRBV27 and TRBJ1-1, with D perhaps TRBD1 (5 bases). Deletions cut 2 bases from V and 1 base from J, with 8 bases between. Germline CDR1 and CDR2: MNHEY and SMNVEV (reference sequence). The CDR3 consists of 14 residues. The CDR3 loop reads CASSLQGRNTEAFF. DNA of the CDR3: TGTGCCAGCAGTTTACAGGGTAGGAACACTGAAGCTTTCTTT.

This clone has more than one count but fewer than ten. The rearrangement uses TRBV28 and TRBJ2-1, with D maybe TRBD2 (6 bases). Germline-derived CDR1 and CDR2 are MDHEN and SYDVKM. Trimming took 6 bases from V and 7 from J, leaving 13 bases between them. This CDR3 has 13 amino acids. In DNA form, the CDR3 reads TGTGCCAGCAGAAGGGGACTTCCGAATGAGCAGTTCTTC. Its protein product is CASRRGLPNEQFF.

The rearrangement joins TRBV14 to TRBJ1-4; possible D gene TRBD1, 6 bases. V was pared by 4 bases and J by 4 bases, with 19 bases between. The germline CDR1 and CDR2 sequences are SGHDN and FVKESK. The CDR3 runs 17 residues. This chain's CDR3 is CASSPAVGDTYNEKLFF. The CDR3 coding sequence is TGTGCCAGCAGCCCCGCCGTCGGGGACACATATAATGAAAAACTGTTTTTT.

This clone was seen many times. The rearrangement uses TRBV7-9 and TRBJ2-6; possibly TRBD1 for D (7 bases). Germline lookup yields CDR1 SEHNR and CDR2 FQNEAQ (reference sequence). Between the trimmed V and J ends, which lost 5 bases and 3 bases, there was a span of 17 bases. The CDR3 runs to 17 residues. The CDR3 is CASSTQDRRVGANVLTF. The CDR3 DNA sequence: TGTGCCAGCAGCACCCAGGACAGGAGGGTTGGGGCCAACGTCCTGACTTTC.

This clone was seen just once. The chain carries TRBV29-1 and TRBJ2-1, with D perhaps matching TRBD1 (6 bases). Trimming left V 3 bases short and J 8 bases short, with 14 bases between. The germline V gene encodes CDR1 SQVTM and CDR2 ANQGSEA. This CDR3 contains 13 residues. The CDR3 DNA is TGCAGCGTTGATGTAGCACAGGGCTATGAGCAGTTCTTC. It codes for CSVDVAQGYEQFF.

The V and J genes are TRBV29-1 and TRBJ2-1; D is unclear. Trimming stripped 3 bases from V and 0 bases from J, with 6 bases between. CDR3 length equals 13 residues. Germline CDR1 and CDR2: SQVTM and ANQGSEA. The CDR3 DNA sequence: TGCAGCGTTGACCGTCTCTCCTACAATGAGCAGTTCTTC. It is translated as CSVDRLSYNEQFF.

In its sample, this clone was seen many times. V gene TRBV4-3 combines with J gene TRBJ1-1; the D is unclear. CDR1 is LGHNA, CDR2 YSLEER, per germline. The CDR3 totals 15 residues. Trimming removed 0 bases from V and 0 bases from J, with 8 bases in between. The CDR3 loop reads CASSQDRGMNTEAFF. The CDR3 bases are TGCGCCAGCAGCCAAGATCGAGGCATGAACACTGAAGCTTTCTTT.

The chain joins TRBV30 to TRBJ2-7; D gene ambiguous. The CDR3 loop spans 15 amino acids. Germline CDR1 GTSNPN, CDR2 SVGIG (reference sequence). V was trimmed by 1 base and J by 0 bases, leaving 13 bases between them. The CDR3 nucleotides read TGTGCCTGGAGTGACGATCGACTCTACTCCTACGAGCAGTACTTC. It is translated as CAWSDDRLYSYEQYF.

The chain recombines TRBV5-4 with TRBJ1-2; possibly TRBD1 for D (6 bases). Trimming took off 2 bases at V and 6 bases at J, with 11 bases between the two ends. The CDR3 consists of 13 residues. Germline V CDR1 and CDR2: SGHNT, YYREEE (reference sequence). DNA for the CDR3: TGTGCCAGCAGCTTTAGGGGGGGCGATGGCTACACCTTC. Its protein product is CASSFRGGDGYTF.

V gene TRBV4-1 combines with J gene TRBJ2-1; TRBD2 might be the D (5 bases). Trimming cost V 2 bases and J 9 bases, with 11 bases left between them. CDR3 length: 13 residues. Germline values: CDR1 MGHRA, CDR2 YSYEKL. The CDR3 DNA reads TGCGCCAGCAGCCAACCCGGGGATACTGAGCAGTTCTTC. It is translated as CASSQPGDTEQFF.

The genes are TRBV2 and TRBJ2-7; D unresolved. This CDR3 contains 14 residues. V shed 9 bases and J shed 1 base, with 16 bases lying between them. Germline V gene data show CDR1 as SNHLY and CDR2 as FYNNEI. The CDR3 reads CASERTVGSYEQYF. Here the CDR3 DNA reads TGTGCCAGTGAACGGACGGTAGGATCCTACGAGCAGTACTTC.

On this clone: This same CDR3 is encoded by further DNA sequences in the sample. V and J are TRBV2 and TRBJ2-7; TRBD2 matches 8 bases. The junction had 9 bases not matched to a gene; V was cut back by 5 bases and J by 0 bases. CDR3 size: 16 residues. Germline assignment: CDR1 SNHLY and CDR2 FYNNEI. This CDR3 reads CASSLGLAGLSYEQYF. In DNA, the CDR3 is TGTGCCAGCAGTCTTGGATTAGCGGGACTCTCCTACGAGCAGTACTTC.

Many counts were recorded for this clone. As DNA, the CDR3 is TGTGCCAGCAGCTTAGCGGGTTGGTCCTACGAGCAGTACTTC. Its translation: CASSLAGWSYEQYF. The V and J genes are TRBV11-1 and TRBJ2-7; unclear D gene. Germline V gene data show CDR1 as SGHAT and CDR2 as FQDESV (reference sequence). CDR3 length: 14 amino acids. V dropped 0 bases and J dropped 1 base, with 7 bases sitting between them.

This sequence joins TRBV6-5 and TRBJ2-1, with 8 positions matching TRBD1. CDR1 MNHEY and CDR2 SVGAGI come from the germline V gene. J was trimmed by 3 bases and V by 2 bases; bases with no gene match: 0. This CDR3 has 14 residues. The CDR3 loop reads CASSYGQGYNEQFF. CDR3 coding DNA: TGTGCCAGCAGTTACGGACAGGGCTACAATGAGCAGTTCTTC.